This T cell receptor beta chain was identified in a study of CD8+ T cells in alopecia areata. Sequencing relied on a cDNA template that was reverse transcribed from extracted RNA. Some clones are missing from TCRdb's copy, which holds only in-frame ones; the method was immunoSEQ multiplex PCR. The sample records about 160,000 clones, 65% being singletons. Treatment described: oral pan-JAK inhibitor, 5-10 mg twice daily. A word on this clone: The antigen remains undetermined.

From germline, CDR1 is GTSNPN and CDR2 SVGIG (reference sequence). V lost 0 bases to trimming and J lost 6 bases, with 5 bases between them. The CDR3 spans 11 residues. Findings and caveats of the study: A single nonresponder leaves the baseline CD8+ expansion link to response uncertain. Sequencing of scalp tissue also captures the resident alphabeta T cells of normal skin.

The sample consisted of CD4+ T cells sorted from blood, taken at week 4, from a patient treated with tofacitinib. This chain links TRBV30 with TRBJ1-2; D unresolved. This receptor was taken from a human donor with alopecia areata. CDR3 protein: CAWSVVDGYTF. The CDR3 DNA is TGTGCCTGGAGTGTGGTGGATGGCTACACCTTC.